A selection of T cell receptor beta chains follows, all from one sample in a study of regulatory T cells in long-lasting Graves disease. One entry per CDR3 protein results from TCRdb running MiXCR on the multiplex PCR reads. The sample shows over 450,000 distinct CDR3 sequences, 20% to 25% of them seen only once. The material was peripheral blood mononuclear cells (PBMCs), obtained when the disease was refractory, from a patient treated with antithyroid drugs. All receptors come from a female donor with Graves disease. Each CDR3 is given with its conserved first and last residue. The D gene is left open where the match is weak. The size of a clone is reported for some rows only, either as once, few or many, or as a class for expanded clones.

d_gene	abundance	v_gene	j_gene	CDR3aa	CDR3nt
NA	few	TRBV7-9	TRBJ1-6	CASSQDSSSPLHF	TGTGCCAGCAGCCAAGACAGTTCTTCACCCCTCCACTTT
TRBD1	NA	TRBV19	TRBJ2-2	CASTSGGRTGELFF	TGTGCCAGTACTTCAGGGGGCCGAACCGGGGAGCTGTTTTTT
NA	many	TRBV19	TRBJ1-2	CATSDISPGYTF	TGTGCCACCTCGGACATCAGCCCTGGCTACACCTTC
TRBD2	NA	TRBV27	TRBJ2-5	CASSPLLRTSGGAGETQYF	TGTGCCAGCAGTCCCCTACTTCGGACTAGCGGGGGGGCCGGAGAGACCCAGTACTTC
NA	NA	TRBV3-1	TRBJ2-2	CASTPRAPAGTGELFF	TGTGCCAGCACCCCAAGGGCACCTGCGGGTACCGGGGAGCTGTTTTTT
NA	few	TRBV19	TRBJ1-2	CASSIDSRGLNYGYTF	TGTGCCAGTAGTATAGATTCCCGGGGGCTTAACTATGGCTACACCTTC
TRBD1	NA	TRBV19	TRBJ2-6	CASSPFPDRAGANVLTF	TGTGCCAGTAGTCCGTTCCCCGACAGGGCCGGGGCCAACGTCCTGACTTTC
NA	many	TRBV6-5	TRBJ1-4	CASSYMRATNEKLFF	TGTGCCAGCAGTTACATGAGGGCAACTAATGAAAAACTGTTTTTT
NA	many	TRBV5-1	TRBJ2-1	CATRDLTYNEQFF	TGCGCCACCCGGGACCTAACCTACAATGAGCAGTTCTTC
NA	NA	TRBV28	TRBJ1-1	CASTQRGLTGRDEAFF	TGTGCCAGCACTCAACGGGGACTTACAGGGCGGGATGAAGCTTTCTTT
TRBD2	few	TRBV27	TRBJ2-4	CASSFWGGIQYF	TGTGCCAGCAGTTTTTGGGGGGGCATTCAGTACTTC
NA	many	TRBV5-1	TRBJ1-1	CASSLQGSNPEAFF	TGCGCCAGCAGCTTACAGGGCTCTAACCCTGAAGCTTTCTTT